Listed below are T cell receptor beta chains from one sample, sequenced in a study of blood T cell repertoires in COVID-19. Assay used: immunoSEQ multiplex PCR; TCRdb lists only in-frame clones, some missing. The sample shows around 190,000 clones, about 85% of them seen only once. Sequencing used peripheral blood. All receptors derive from a man under 40 with acute or convalescent COVID-19. Each CDR3 is given with its conserved first and last residue. The D gene is left open where the match is weak. The size field is filled for only some rows; it gives once, few, many or a size class.

j_gene: TRBJ2-3
abundance: once
d_gene: .
v_gene: TRBV7-2
CDR3nt: TGTGCCAGCAGCTCTTCGTACAGGGGCACAGATACGCAGTATTTT
CDR3aa: CASSSSYRGTDTQYF

j_gene: TRBJ1-4
abundance: .
d_gene: .
v_gene: TRBV29-1
CDR3nt: TGCAGCTCCCTATCCTTCCGCCTTGGTGAAAAACTGTTTTTT
CDR3aa: CSSLSFRLGEKLFF

j_gene: TRBJ1-1
abundance: .
d_gene: .
v_gene: TRBV11-2
CDR3nt: TGTGCCAGCAGCGTTAGGGGGGGGATGAACACTGAAGCTTTCTTT
CDR3aa: CASSVRGGMNTEAFF

j_gene: TRBJ1-2
abundance: .
d_gene: TRBD1
v_gene: TRBV5-4
CDR3nt: TGTGCCAGCAGCCCTGGCGTCGGACAGGACAGGGGTGGCTACACCTTC
CDR3aa: CASSPGVGQDRGGYTF

j_gene: TRBJ2-2
abundance: .
d_gene: TRBD1
v_gene: TRBV19
CDR3nt: TGTGCCAGTTGGGGTGGACAGGGTGGAACCGGGGAGCTGTTTTTT
CDR3aa: CASWGGQGGTGELFF

j_gene: TRBJ2-1
abundance: .
d_gene: TRBD1
v_gene: TRBV5-8
CDR3nt: TGTGCCAGCTGGGACAGGGGGAGCTCCTACAATGAGCAGTTCTTC
CDR3aa: CASWDRGSSYNEQFF

j_gene: TRBJ2-3
abundance: .
d_gene: TRBD2
v_gene: TRBV5-1
CDR3nt: TGCGCCAGCAGCGTGCTACTAGCGGGGGGCACAGATACGCAGTATTTT
CDR3aa: CASSVLLAGGTDTQYF

j_gene: TRBJ1-4
abundance: .
d_gene: TRBD1
v_gene: TRBV6-5
CDR3nt: TGTGCCAGCAGTCAGGGGGTGCTGTATGAAAAACTGTTTTTT
CDR3aa: CASSQGVLYEKLFF

j_gene: TRBJ2-4
abundance: once
d_gene: .
v_gene: TRBV28
CDR3nt: TGTGCCAGCAGCCTCGCGGGGTTGGACATTCAGTACTTC
CDR3aa: CASSLAGLDIQYF

j_gene: TRBJ2-7
abundance: .
d_gene: TRBD2
v_gene: TRBV10-3
CDR3nt: TGTGCCATCAGTCCGGGACTAGCGGGGGGCGGGGGCTACGAGCAGTACTTC
CDR3aa: CAISPGLAGGGGYEQYF

j_gene: TRBJ1-4
abundance: .
d_gene: TRBD1
v_gene: TRBV5-1
CDR3nt: TGCGCCAGCAGCGCGGGACAGGGGAGTGAAAAACTGTTTTTT
CDR3aa: CASSAGQGSEKLFF

j_gene: TRBJ1-3
abundance: .
d_gene: .
v_gene: TRBV5-6
CDR3nt: TGTGCCAGCAGCTTGGCCCCCATCTCTGGAAACACCATATATTTT
CDR3aa: CASSLAPISGNTIYF

j_gene: TRBJ2-1
abundance: .
d_gene: TRBD1
v_gene: TRBV27
CDR3nt: TGTGCCAGCAGTCTCCCGGGACAGCCCTACAATGAGCAGTTCTTC
CDR3aa: CASSLPGQPYNEQFF

j_gene: TRBJ2-2
abundance: once
d_gene: TRBD1
v_gene: TRBV2
CDR3nt: TGTGCCAGCAGTGGTCCGAGACAGGGGGTTGGGCTTTTT
CDR3aa: CASSGPRQGVGLF

j_gene: TRBJ1-2
abundance: few
d_gene: .
v_gene: TRBV6-1
CDR3nt: TGTGCCAGCAGTGAAGCTAAGGGATTAGCGTATGGCTACACCTTC
CDR3aa: CASSEAKGLAYGYTF

j_gene: TRBJ2-7
abundance: .
d_gene: .
v_gene: TRBV6-5
CDR3nt: TGTGCCAGCAGCAGCCCGGGATCCATCGCCTACGAGCAGTACTTC
CDR3aa: CASSSPGSIAYEQYF

j_gene: TRBJ1-1
abundance: .
d_gene: .
v_gene: TRBV9
CDR3nt: TGTGCCAGCAGCGTAGCTTCAGGGGAAGCTTTCTTT
CDR3aa: CASSVASGEAFF

j_gene: TRBJ1-5
abundance: .
d_gene: TRBD1
v_gene: TRBV10-2
CDR3nt: TGCGCCAGCAGTACACGACAGGGAGGAACTCAGCCCCAGCATTTT
CDR3aa: CASSTRQGGTQPQHF

j_gene: TRBJ1-1
abundance: .
d_gene: .
v_gene: TRBV28
CDR3nt: TGTGCCAGCAGTTCGAACAGGGATCTGAACACTGAAGCTTTCTTT
CDR3aa: CASSSNRDLNTEAFF

j_gene: TRBJ2-7
abundance: once
d_gene: .
v_gene: TRBV5-5
CDR3nt: TGTGCCAGCAGCTTGAACAGAGACAACTACGAGCAGTACTTC
CDR3aa: CASSLNRDNYEQYF

j_gene: TRBJ1-6
abundance: once
d_gene: .
v_gene: TRBV7-9
CDR3nt: TGTGCCAGCAGCCCAGCCCGGGTTTCACCCCTCCACTTT
CDR3aa: CASSPARVSPLHF

j_gene: TRBJ2-2
abundance: .
d_gene: TRBD1
v_gene: TRBV7-6
CDR3nt: TGTGCCAGCAGCTTAGTGTGGGCAGGGGGCAGCACCGGGGAGCTGTTTTTT
CDR3aa: CASSLVWAGGSTGELFF

j_gene: TRBJ2-7
abundance: .
d_gene: .
v_gene: TRBV18
CDR3nt: TGTGCCAGCTCACCTATTTCCAGGACAGAATACTACGAGCAGTACTTC
CDR3aa: CASSPISRTEYYEQYF

j_gene: TRBJ1-3
abundance: .
d_gene: TRBD1
v_gene: TRBV4-1
CDR3nt: TGCGCCAGCAGCTCTGTCCGGACAGGGTGGAACACCATATATTTT
CDR3aa: CASSSVRTGWNTIYF

j_gene: TRBJ1-2
abundance: .
d_gene: .
v_gene: TRBV28
CDR3nt: TGTGCCAGCAGTTTAGTCGGGAACTATGGCTACACCTTC
CDR3aa: CASSLVGNYGYTF

j_gene: TRBJ1-6
abundance: .
d_gene: TRBD1
v_gene: TRBV7-8
CDR3nt: TGTGCCAGCAGCTTTTCGCGGCAGGGGGGTTTATCCTATAATTCACCCCTCCACTTT
CDR3aa: CASSFSRQGGLSYNSPLHF

j_gene: TRBJ2-3
abundance: .
d_gene: TRBD1
v_gene: TRBV11-2
CDR3nt: TGTGCCAGCAGCTTAGTAGGCGGACAGGGACCGCAGTATTTT
CDR3aa: CASSLVGGQGPQYF

j_gene: TRBJ1-5
abundance: .
d_gene: .
v_gene: TRBV5-6
CDR3nt: TGTGCCAGCAGCTTCAGGGCCGGCCAGCCCCAGCATTTT
CDR3aa: CASSFRAGQPQHF

j_gene: TRBJ2-3
abundance: .
d_gene: TRBD2
v_gene: TRBV7-9
CDR3nt: TGTGCCAGCAGCCCGGGGGGAACAGATACGCAGTATTTT
CDR3aa: CASSPGGTDTQYF

j_gene: TRBJ1-1
abundance: .
d_gene: TRBD1
v_gene: TRBV11-2
CDR3nt: TGTGCCAGCAGCTTAGAAAAGGGACAGGGGGCTGAAGCTTTCTTT
CDR3aa: CASSLEKGQGAEAFF

j_gene: TRBJ2-1
abundance: .
d_gene: TRBD1
v_gene: TRBV9
CDR3nt: TGTGCCAGCAGCGTAGTAGAAGGGACAGTTGGAGATGAGCAGTTCTTC
CDR3aa: CASSVVEGTVGDEQFF

j_gene: TRBJ2-5
abundance: .
d_gene: TRBD1
v_gene: TRBV3-1/TRBV3-2
CDR3nt: TGTGCCAGCAGCCTTGGACAGGGCGATGTGACCCAGTACTTC
CDR3aa: CASSLGQGDVTQYF

j_gene: TRBJ2-1
abundance: .
d_gene: .
v_gene: TRBV4-2
CDR3nt: TGTGCCAGCAGCAAAGGGGCTGAGCAGTTCTTC
CDR3aa: CASSKGAEQFF

j_gene: TRBJ2-2
abundance: .
d_gene: TRBD1
v_gene: TRBV7-3
CDR3nt: TGTGCCAGCAGCTCTTCCATTGACAGGGTGACCGGGGAGCTGTTTTTT
CDR3aa: CASSSSIDRVTGELFF

j_gene: TRBJ2-7
abundance: .
d_gene: .
v_gene: TRBV7-3
CDR3nt: TGTGCCAGCAGCTTAAGCAGGGACAACGAGCAGTACTTC
CDR3aa: CASSLSRDNEQYF

j_gene: TRBJ1-2
abundance: .
d_gene: .
v_gene: TRBV28
CDR3nt: TGTGCCAGCAGTTTATTTGGCAGGTTCTATGGCTACACCTTC
CDR3aa: CASSLFGRFYGYTF

j_gene: TRBJ1-4
abundance: .
d_gene: TRBD1
v_gene: TRBV5-1
CDR3nt: TGCGCCAGCAGCTTAGGGGGCTATAATGAAAAACTGTTTTTT
CDR3aa: CASSLGGYNEKLFF

j_gene: TRBJ2-1
abundance: once
d_gene: .
v_gene: TRBV29-1
CDR3nt: TGCAGCGTTCGACTGCGGCGCGGGAACAATGAGCAGTTCTTC
CDR3aa: CSVRLRRGNNEQFF

j_gene: TRBJ2-5
abundance: .
d_gene: TRBD2
v_gene: TRBV3-1/TRBV3-2
CDR3nt: TGTGCCAGCAGCCAGACTAGCGGGGGGGCCAGGGAGACCCAGTACTTC
CDR3aa: CASSQTSGGARETQYF

j_gene: TRBJ2-1
abundance: .
d_gene: TRBD2
v_gene: TRBV5-5
CDR3nt: TGTGCCAGCAGCCCCCGAGCGGGGGGGACCTACAATGAGCAGTTCTTC
CDR3aa: CASSPRAGGTYNEQFF

j_gene: TRBJ2-5
abundance: .
d_gene: .
v_gene: TRBV2
CDR3nt: TGTGCCAGCATTCGACTAGGAGAGACCCAGTACTTC
CDR3aa: CASIRLGETQYF

j_gene: TRBJ2-7
abundance: .
d_gene: .
v_gene: TRBV7-2
CDR3nt: TGTGCCAGCAGCTTAGCTCGGTCGGGAATACTCTCCTACGAGCAGTACTTC
CDR3aa: CASSLARSGILSYEQYF

j_gene: TRBJ2-6
abundance: .
d_gene: .
v_gene: TRBV6-2/TRBV6-3
CDR3nt: TGTGCCAGCAGTTACTCTGCGGGCCCCACAACTGGGGCCAACGTCCTGACTTTC
CDR3aa: CASSYSAGPTTGANVLTF

j_gene: TRBJ2-7
abundance: .
d_gene: .
v_gene: TRBV6-4
CDR3nt: TGTGCCATCCTCAACTCCGGTGCGTACTTC
CDR3aa: CAILNSGAYF

j_gene: TRBJ2-3
abundance: once
d_gene: .
v_gene: TRBV20-1
CDR3nt: TGCAGTGCTAGTGACCTCCTGGGGCGGGATACGCAGTATTTT
CDR3aa: CSASDLLGRDTQYF

j_gene: TRBJ1-2
abundance: .
d_gene: .
v_gene: TRBV3-1/TRBV3-2
CDR3nt: TGTGCCAGCAGCCAAGGGGGAGGCTTTTATGGCTACACCTTC
CDR3aa: CASSQGGGFYGYTF

j_gene: TRBJ2-5
abundance: .
d_gene: TRBD2
v_gene: TRBV5-1
CDR3nt: TGCGCCAGCAGCTCGAGCGGGGGGCGGGAGACCCAGTACTTC
CDR3aa: CASSSSGGRETQYF

j_gene: TRBJ2-7
abundance: .
d_gene: TRBD1
v_gene: TRBV5-4
CDR3nt: TGTGCCAGCAGCTGGGACAGGGGGGACTACGAGCAGTACTTC
CDR3aa: CASSWDRGDYEQYF

j_gene: TRBJ1-2
abundance: .
d_gene: .
v_gene: TRBV5-4
CDR3nt: TGTGCCAGCAGCCAATTCGACAGAGCTAACTATGGCTACACCTTC
CDR3aa: CASSQFDRANYGYTF

j_gene: TRBJ1-1
abundance: few
d_gene: .
v_gene: TRBV7-3
CDR3nt: TGTGCCAGCAGCTCAATACCCGACAGTGAAGCTTTCTTT
CDR3aa: CASSSIPDSEAFF

j_gene: TRBJ2-5
abundance: .
d_gene: TRBD2
v_gene: TRBV3-1/TRBV3-2
CDR3nt: TGTGCCAGCAGCCAAGAAGGAGGCCTAGCGGGAGGTACGGAGACCCAGTACTTC
CDR3aa: CASSQEGGLAGGTETQYF

j_gene: TRBJ2-7
abundance: .
d_gene: TRBD2
v_gene: TRBV28
CDR3nt: TGTGCCAGCAGGACGACTAGCGGGGGCCTACGAGAACAGTACTTC
CDR3aa: CASRTTSGGLREQYF

j_gene: TRBJ1-5
abundance: .
d_gene: .
v_gene: TRBV5-6
CDR3nt: TGTGCCAGCAGCTTGTCTGTCAGGCGCAATCAGCCCCAGCATTTT
CDR3aa: CASSLSVRRNQPQHF